This TCR beta chain was found in a study of T cells after yellow fever vaccination (dated by TCRdb to between 2018 and 2021). Study-level background: Libraries from fractions with low cell numbers were prepared with the SMART-Seq v4 Ultra Low Input RNA kit. To follow T-cell clones before and after primary and booster YFV17D yellow fever vaccination, bulk TCR alpha and beta repertoires were sequenced over time. Two healthy male donors, one aged 18 to 30 and one aged 30 to 40 years, made up the cohort. Blood was collected at multiple timepoints before and after primary and secondary immunization, and bulk PBMC replicates and cell subsets were isolated.

Study-level results and caveats: Compared with the primary T-cell response, the secondary T-cell response was weaker but faster, peaking on day 5 rather than day 15. Because abundant contaminating clonotypes from the bulk population could be contained in FACS-sorted repertoires, computational filtering was required. After the booster, most of the clones that had expanded following primary vaccination were detected again (just under 97% of CD4 and 80% to 90% of CD8), which suggests that memory was broadly maintained. Only a couple of donors were included in the study, so the extent to which the findings can be generalized is limited. A small fraction of clonotypes showed up in both the CD4 and CD8 compartments, probably as a result of convergent recombination.

V is shortened by 0 bases, J by 2 bases, and the region joining them spans 9 bases. CDR1 SGHRS and CDR2 YFSETQ are derived from the germline V gene. Spanning cysteine to valine, the CDR3 consists of 14 amino acids. The read is trimmed to its CDR3 DNA, 42 bases read in frame from base 1. According to the study, the label for this sample's treatment or condition signals: live attenuated yellow fever vaccine strain. At each blood-draw timepoint, two biological replicates of bulk PBMCs were obtained. PBMCs were isolated from peripheral blood using a standard Ficoll-Paque protocol. TriZol was used to extract RNA from bulk PBMCs, CD4 and CD8 fractions, and dextramer-positive and dextramer-negative fractions. TCR cDNA was synthesized by 5'RACE template switching, through which a universal primer site and unique molecular identifiers were introduced. Priming of cDNA synthesis was performed from both the TCR alpha and TCR beta constant segments. Library amplification used two PCR steps, and the second PCR step added sample barcodes and sequencing adapters. Sequencing of libraries was performed on Illumina HiSeq 2500 (2x100 bp) or NovaSeq (2x150 bp). In the original analysis: Demultiplexing of reads and collapsing into UMI consensus sequences were performed with MIGEC, and V(D)J alignment was carried out with MiXCR. Vaccine-responding clonotypes were defined with edgeR using replicate PBMC samples, requiring FDR below 0.01 and a log2 fold change above 5 up to day 15. Each bulk clonotype was labeled CD4 or CD8 based on which sequenced repertoire, CD4 or CD8, contained the clonotype at higher abundance. Starting from the raw public reads, TCRdb applied fastp trimming at Q25, assembled clones with MiXCR and retained in-frame beta chains. Each entry merges the rows of one CDR3 protein and shows their most common DNA and genes. TCRdb, rather than the study authors, made the V and J calls. In this sample the table shows some 560,000 distinct CDR3 sequences, about a sixth of which occur a single time. Roughly a sixth of the sample is held by the ten biggest clonotypes.

As regards this clonotype: Its antigen remains undetermined. No quality values exist for individual bases; no much larger clone is one base distant.

The source was PBMCs, collected less than 6 days after the first yellow fever vaccination. The V and J segments used are TRBV5-1 and TRBJ2-7; the D gene is perhaps TRBD2, from 5 matching bases. The origin of this receptor is a man younger than 30 who received the YFV17D yellow fever vaccine. The DNA sequence follows: TGCGCCAGCAGCTTGGCCTGGGGAGCCTACGAGCAGTACGTC. This is translated as CASSLAWGAYEQYV.